Each of the 8 T cell receptor beta chains below was sequenced from the same sample in a study of CD8+CD57+ T cells in acquired aplastic anemia listed by TCRdb under 2018. Patients chosen for sequencing had shown expansion of CD8+CD57+ cells by flow cytometry. Sequencing instrument: Illumina HiSeq 2000. TCR beta VDJ combination and CDR3 sequence profiling used genomic DNA as the template. TCRdb redid the processing of the public reads, applying fastp at Q25 and MiXCR, and retained in-frame beta chains. Each entry merges the rows of one CDR3 protein and shows their most common DNA and genes. The sample table lists hundreds of thousands of distinct CDR3 sequences, around 30% of them with a count of one. Less than 0.85% of the sample belongs to the ten largest clones. Sequencing was performed on sorted CD4+, CD8+, or CD8+CD57+ T cells (not recorded which) from PBMCs. The origin of the receptors is a human donor with aplastic anemia.

The chain uses TRBV20-1 and TRBJ2-7; 14 nucleotides agree with TRBD2. V gave up 3 bases and J gave up 3 bases; unmatched junction bases: 7. The CDR3 has 16 amino acids. The germline gives CDR1 DFQATT, CDR2 SNEGSKA (reference sequence). This CDR3 is CSARGTSGGNIYEQYF. The DNA of the CDR3 is TGCAGTGCTAGGGGGACTAGCGGGGGCAACATCTACGAGCAGTACTTC.

At least ten counts were recorded for this clonotype. The rearrangement uses TRBV7-2 and TRBJ1-3; D possibly corresponds to TRBD1 (6 bases). From germline, CDR1 is SGHTA and CDR2 FQGNSA. With 5 bases removed from V and 2 bases from J, the gap between germline ends came to 13 bases. The CDR3 runs to 15 residues. The CDR3 sequence: CASSVRRGTGNTIYF. The DNA for the CDR3 is TGTGCCAGCAGCGTACGTAGGGGGACTGGAAACACCATATATTTT.

The rearrangement links TRBV2 to TRBJ1-6, with a possible D match to TRBD1 (5 bases). V lost 6 bases and J 7 bases, leaving 10 bases between the germline ends. Germline V lookup: CDR1 SNHLY, CDR2 FYNNEI. CDR3 length: 13 residues. CDR3 sequence (DNA): TGTGCCAGCAGGTATGGGGGGAATTCACCCCTCCACTTT. This sequence encodes CASRYGGNSPLHF.

With regard to this clonotype: A much larger clonotype is one base distant, so this may be a read error. V usage is TRBV2 and J usage is TRBJ2-1, with D tentatively TRBD1 (6 bases). The CDR3 has 15 residues. Germline V gene lookup returns CDR1 SNHLY and CDR2 FYNNEI. V was shortened by 6 bases and J by 2 bases, with 14 bases between the two germline ends. The CDR3 region has the DNA TGTGCCAGCAGCGAGGCAGGACAGCCCTACAATGAGCAGTTCTTC. It yields the protein CASSEAGQPYNEQFF. Drawing the rest from reference TRBV2 and TRBJ2-1, the complete variable domain is EPEVTQTPSHQVTQMGQEVILRCVPISNHLYFYWYRQILGQKVEFLVSFYNNEISEKSEIFDDQFSVERPDGSNFTLKIRSTKLEDSAMYFCASSEAGQPYNEQFFGPGTRLTVL.

The chain employs TRBV5-5 and TRBJ2-5; TRBD2 matches 7 bases. This CDR3 is built from 14 residues. Unmatched junction bases numbered 11, after V lost 5 bases and J lost 7 bases. CDR1 is SGHKS and CDR2 is YYEKEE in the germline V gene (reference sequence). The CDR3 nucleotides are TGTGCCAGCAGACAGGACTGGACGGGGGGGACCCAGTACTTC. Protein: CASRQDWTGGTQYF.

The chain links TRBV20-1 to TRBJ1-1, with D maybe TRBD1 (6 bases). Germline-derived CDR1 and CDR2 are DFQATT and SNEGSKA (reference sequence). V was trimmed by 4 bases and J by 4 bases, leaving 13 bases between them. This CDR3 has 13 amino acids. CDR3 bases: TGCAGTGCTACCAGGGGTGGGAGCACTGAAGCTTTCTTT. It is translated as CSATRGGSTEAFF.

The V call is TRBV29-1, the J call TRBJ2-1; the D is unclear. The CDR3 is made up of 12 amino acids. V was cut by 4 bases and J by 10 bases, with 14 bases left in between. The germline CDR1 and CDR2 sequences are SQVTM and ANQGSEA. This chain's CDR3 is CSVVDLGSEQFF. CDR3 sequence (DNA): TGCAGCGTTGTAGACCTCGGGTCAGAGCAGTTCTTC.

This chain joins TRBV25-1 and TRBJ2-7; perhaps D is TRBD1 or TRBD2 (6 bases each). CDR3 length equals 15 residues. The germline V gene encodes CDR1 MGHDK and CDR2 SYGVNS. Trimming stripped 5 bases from V and 1 base from J, with 15 bases between. The CDR3 DNA reads TGTGCCAGCAGTAGGAGGGACATTTCTTCCTACGAGCAGTACTTC. It encodes CASSRRDISSYEQYF.